These 3 T cell receptor beta chains were sequenced from one sample in a study of blood T cells in healthy people across ages. The use of a sample-barcoded 5' primer and a J-beta primer mix characterized a second PCR of 7 to 11 cycles. MiXCR, applied by TCRdb to the 5' RACE reads, yields one record per CDR3 protein. The sample has hundreds of thousands of distinct CDR3 sequences, 30% to 45% seen once. The material sequenced was blood. Source of these receptors: a man between 18 and 29 years old in good health.

The chain uses TRBV13 and TRBJ1-1; D gene uncertain. CDR3 length: 14 residues. V lost 4 bases and J 1 base, leaving 10 bases between the germline ends. Germline assignment: CDR1 PRHDT and CDR2 FYEKMQ (reference sequence). CDR3 DNA sequence: TGTGCCAGCAGCTACCCAACCGCGAACACTGAAGCTTTCTTT. This codes for CASSYPTANTEAFF.

This clonotype was observed a few times. The chain employs TRBV15 and TRBJ2-5; D not resolved. CDR1 and CDR2 from the germline V gene are LNHNV and YYDKDF (reference sequence). This CDR3 has 12 residues. With 2 bases removed from V and 8 bases from J, the gap between germline ends came to 9 bases. CDR3 nucleotide sequence: TGTGCCACCAGCAGAAGAAATCCCACCCAGTACTTC. It is translated as CATSRRNPTQYF.

This clonotype has just a few counts. A much larger clone sits a single nucleotide away, making a read error possible. J is TRBJ2-5 and V is TRBV20-1; D call uncertain. This CDR3 spans 15 amino acids. V gave up 3 bases and J gave up 1 base, with 15 bases separating them. Germline V gives CDR1 DFQATT, CDR2 SNEGSKA (reference sequence). As DNA, the CDR3 is TGCAGTGCTAGGCCCGCCACCCTCGTCCAAGAGACCCAGTACTTC. Its protein is CSARPATLVQETQYF.